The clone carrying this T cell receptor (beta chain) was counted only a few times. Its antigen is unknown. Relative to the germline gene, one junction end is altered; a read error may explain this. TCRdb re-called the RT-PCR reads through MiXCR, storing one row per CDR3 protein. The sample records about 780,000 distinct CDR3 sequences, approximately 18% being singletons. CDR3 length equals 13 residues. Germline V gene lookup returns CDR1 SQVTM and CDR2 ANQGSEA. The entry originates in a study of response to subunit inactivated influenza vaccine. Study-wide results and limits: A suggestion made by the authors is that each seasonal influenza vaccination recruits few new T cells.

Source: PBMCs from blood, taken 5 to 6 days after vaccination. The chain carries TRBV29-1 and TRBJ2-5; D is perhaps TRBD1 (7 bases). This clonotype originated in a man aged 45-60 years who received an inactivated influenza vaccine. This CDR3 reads CSVDWRGQGTQYF. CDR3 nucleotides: TGCAGCGTTGATTGGAGGGGGCAAGGGACCCAGTACTTC.